The clone carrying this T cell receptor beta chain was detected only once. These data are taken from a study of shared T cell receptors in the human thymus. V was pared by 3 bases and J by 5 bases, with 10 bases between. CDR3 size: 13 residues. CDR1 and CDR2 from the germline V gene are MNHNS and SASEGT. The protocol was immunoSEQ multiplex PCR, while the TCRdb copy is restricted to in-frame clones and leaves out a portion. Of hundreds of thousands of clones listed, around 78% are singletons. The same data also went into a second study, on human thymus T cells. That source notes: Donor material was obtained from healthy Finnish infants undergoing corrective surgery for congenital heart defects. From resections taken during corrective heart surgery, the thymus tissue was obtained. There appeared to be biased usage of V and J genes in thymic and blood repertoires. In unrelated individuals, thymic repertoires overlapped highly, according to related research.

This receptor was obtained from a boy younger than two with a congenital heart defect. J is TRBJ1-2 and V is TRBV6-1; weak D call: TRBD1 (6 bases). The sequenced sample was thymocytes. The CDR3 spells CASSDEGGYGYTF. CDR3 coding DNA: TGTGCCAGCAGTGATGAAGGGGGATATGGCTACACCTTC.